This T cell receptor beta chain is from a study of cytomegalovirus exposure and HLA in healthy donors. Study outcomes and limitations: Across HLA loci, a later analysis found differing TCR association rates, with DRB1 most and HLA-C fewest. As a later analysis showed, several of the most significant clusters appeared to be linked to common viral pathogens.

Germline V gene data show CDR1 as SNHLY and CDR2 as FYNNEI. V dropped 7 bases and J dropped 4 bases, with 18 bases sitting between them. The CDR3 extends over 15 amino acids. Worth noting for this clone: Its antigen is unidentified.

It was with 60 Vbeta and 13 Jbeta primers that the PCR ran. Sequencing was performed with immunoSEQ multiplex PCR; in TCRdb, only in-frame clones are kept and a portion is missing. Of approximately 100,000 clones listed, roughly 82% are singletons. This chain links TRBV2 with TRBJ2-3; D unresolved. This clonotype originated in a woman in her late teens or twenties in good health and CMV-seronegative. The sequencing sample was made of PBMCs. CDR3 amino acids: CASTRKSVPPDTQYF. The CDR3 nucleotides read TGTGCCAGCACCAGAAAATCAGTCCCCCCAGATACGCAGTATTTT.